This TCR beta chain was recovered during a study of blood T cell repertoires in COVID-19. Study-level information: The study drew acute and convalescent COVID-19 samples from the United States, Italy and Spain. PBMCs, B-cell-depleted T cells, or T cells were the source of the cDNA or gDNA that made up the material.

The germline V and J ends were trimmed by 5 bases and 4 bases, with 15 bases remaining between them. Germline V lookup: CDR1 ENHRY, CDR2 SYGVKD. The CDR3 contains 16 residues. Original data processing: Estimates of nucleated cell counts were drawn from the amplification of reference gene primers. Assay used: immunoSEQ multiplex PCR; TCRdb lists only in-frame clones, some missing. From that table come the V and J calls and clone size; the DNA was used to work out D and trimming. The repertoire consists of roughly 140,000 clones, with about 88% occurring once and the leading ten covering around 7%. Assignments of participants to cohorts depended upon their own reported clinical history.

Sequencing was performed on PBMCs or T cells enriched from blood (not recorded which). The origin of this receptor is a man aged 45 to 65 who had recovered from COVID-19. The chain couples TRBV10-3 to TRBJ2-6; D might be TRBD2 (5 bases). Here the CDR3 reads CAISSDPTGGANVLTF. In DNA form, the CDR3 reads TGTGCCATCAGTAGCGACCCAACGGGGGGGGCCAACGTCCTGACTTTC.